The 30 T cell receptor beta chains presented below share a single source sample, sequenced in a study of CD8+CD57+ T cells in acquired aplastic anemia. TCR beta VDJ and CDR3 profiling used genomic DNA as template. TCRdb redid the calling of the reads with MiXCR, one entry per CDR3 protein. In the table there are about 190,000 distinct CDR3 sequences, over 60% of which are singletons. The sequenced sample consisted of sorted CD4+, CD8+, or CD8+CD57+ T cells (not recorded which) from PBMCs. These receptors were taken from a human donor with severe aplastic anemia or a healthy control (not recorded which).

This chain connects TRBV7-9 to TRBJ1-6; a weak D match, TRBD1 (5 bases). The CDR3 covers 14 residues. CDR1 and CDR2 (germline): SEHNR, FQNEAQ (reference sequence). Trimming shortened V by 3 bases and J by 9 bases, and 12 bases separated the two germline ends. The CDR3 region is CASSFAREVSPLHF. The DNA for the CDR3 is TGTGCCAGCAGCTTCGCCAGGGAGGTTTCACCCCTCCACTTT.

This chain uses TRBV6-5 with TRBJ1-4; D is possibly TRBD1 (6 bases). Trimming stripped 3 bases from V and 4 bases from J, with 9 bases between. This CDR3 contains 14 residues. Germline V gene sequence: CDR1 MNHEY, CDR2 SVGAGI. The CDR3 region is CASSYSGHNEKLFF. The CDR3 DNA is TGTGCCAGCAGTTATTCGGGACATAATGAAAAACTGTTTTTT.

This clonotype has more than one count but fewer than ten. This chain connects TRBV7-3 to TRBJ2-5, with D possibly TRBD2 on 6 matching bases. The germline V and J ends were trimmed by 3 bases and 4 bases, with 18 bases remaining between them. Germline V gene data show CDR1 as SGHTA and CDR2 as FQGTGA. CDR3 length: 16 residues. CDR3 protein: CASSLGGATRVETQYF. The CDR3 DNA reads TGTGCCAGCAGCTTGGGAGGTGCAACGAGGGTAGAGACCCAGTACTTC. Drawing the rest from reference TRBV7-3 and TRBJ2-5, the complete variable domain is GAGVSQTPSNKVTEKGKYVELRCDPISGHTALYWYRQSLGQGPEFLIYFQGTGAADDSGLPNDRFFAVRPEGSVSTLKIQRTERGDSAVYLCASSLGGATRVETQYFGPGTRLLVL.

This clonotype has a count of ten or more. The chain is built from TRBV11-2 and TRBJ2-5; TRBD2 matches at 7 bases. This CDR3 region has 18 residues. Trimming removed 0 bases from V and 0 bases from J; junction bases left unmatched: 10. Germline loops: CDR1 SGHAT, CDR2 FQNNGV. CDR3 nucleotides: TGTGCCAGCAGCTTAGATTTGGTAGCGGGCCTGTACCAAGAGACCCAGTACTTC. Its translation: CASSLDLVAGLYQETQYF.

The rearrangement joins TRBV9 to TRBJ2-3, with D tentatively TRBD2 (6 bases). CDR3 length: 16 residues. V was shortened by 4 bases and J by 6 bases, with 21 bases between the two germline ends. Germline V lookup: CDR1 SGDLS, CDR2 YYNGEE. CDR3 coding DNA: TGTGCCAGCAGCCCATCAACGGGACTTCCTCAGGATACGCAGTATTTT. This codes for CASSPSTGLPQDTQYF.

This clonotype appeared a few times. The CDR3 spells CSVGGGGSTDTQYF. The CDR3 nucleotides are TGCAGCGTTGGAGGCGGGGGGAGCACAGATACGCAGTATTTT. The chain recombines TRBV29-1 with TRBJ2-3; TRBD2 aligns across 8 bases. The CDR3 is 14 amino acids. CDR1 is SQVTM and CDR2 is ANQGSEA in the germline V gene. The V gene end was trimmed by 4 bases and the J gene end by 0 bases; junction bases not matched to a gene: 3.

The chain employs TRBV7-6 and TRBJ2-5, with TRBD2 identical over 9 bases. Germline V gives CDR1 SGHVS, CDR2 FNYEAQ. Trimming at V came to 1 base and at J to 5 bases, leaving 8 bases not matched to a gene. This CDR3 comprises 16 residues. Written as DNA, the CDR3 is TGTGCCAGCAGCTTAGAGGCGGGGGGGCCGCGGGAGACCCAGTACTTC. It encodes CASSLEAGGPRETQYF.

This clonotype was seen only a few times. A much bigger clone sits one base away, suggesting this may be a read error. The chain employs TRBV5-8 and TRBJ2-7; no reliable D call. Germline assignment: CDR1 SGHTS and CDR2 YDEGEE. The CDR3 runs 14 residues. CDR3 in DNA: TGTGCCAGCACCCTGCCCATCCACACCTACGGGCAGTACTTC. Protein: CASTLPIHTYGQYF. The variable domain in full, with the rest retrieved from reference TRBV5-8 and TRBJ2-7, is EAGVTQSPTHLIKTRGQQATLRCSPISGHTSVYWYQQALGLGLQFLLWYDEGEERNRGNFPPRFSGRQFPNYSSELNVNALELEDSALYLCASTLPIHTYGQYFGPGTRLTVT.

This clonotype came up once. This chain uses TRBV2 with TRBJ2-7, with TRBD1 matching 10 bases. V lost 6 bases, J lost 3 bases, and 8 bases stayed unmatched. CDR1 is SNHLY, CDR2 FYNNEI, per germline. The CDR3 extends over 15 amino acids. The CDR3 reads CASRTSGTGVYEQYF. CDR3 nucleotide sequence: TGTGCCAGCAGGACCTCCGGGACAGGGGTCTACGAGCAGTACTTC.

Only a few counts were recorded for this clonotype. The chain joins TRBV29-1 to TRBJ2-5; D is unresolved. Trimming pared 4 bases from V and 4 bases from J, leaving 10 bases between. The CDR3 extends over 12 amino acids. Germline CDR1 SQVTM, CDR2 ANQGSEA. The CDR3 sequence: CSVGHLGETQYF. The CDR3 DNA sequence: TGCAGCGTTGGTCACCTGGGAGAGACCCAGTACTTC.

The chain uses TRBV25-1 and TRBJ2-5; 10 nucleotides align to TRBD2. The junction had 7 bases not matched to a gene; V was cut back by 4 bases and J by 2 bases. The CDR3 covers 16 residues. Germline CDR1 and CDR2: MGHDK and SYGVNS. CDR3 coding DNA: TGTGCCAGCAGTGCCGACCCACTAGCGGGGCAAGAGACCCAGTACTTC. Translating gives CASSADPLAGQETQYF. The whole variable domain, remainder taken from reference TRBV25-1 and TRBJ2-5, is EADIYQTPRYLVIGTGKKITLECSQTMGHDKMYWYQQDPGMELHLIHYSYGVNSTEKGDLSSESTVSRIRTEHFPLTLESARPSHTSQYLCASSADPLAGQETQYFGPGTRLLVL.

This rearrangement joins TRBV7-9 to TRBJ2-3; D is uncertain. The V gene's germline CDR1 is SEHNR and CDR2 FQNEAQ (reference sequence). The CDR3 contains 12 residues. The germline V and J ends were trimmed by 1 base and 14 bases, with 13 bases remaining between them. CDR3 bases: TGTGCCAGCAGCTTAGATCTAGTCGACTGGTATTTT. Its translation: CASSLDLVDWYF. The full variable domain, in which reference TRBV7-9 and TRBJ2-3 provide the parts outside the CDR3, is DTGVSQNPRHKITKRGQNVTFRCDPISEHNRLYWYRQTLGQGPEFLTYFQNEAQLEKSRLLSDRFSAERPKGSFSTLEIQRTEQGDSAMYLCASSLDLVDWYFGPGTRLTVL.

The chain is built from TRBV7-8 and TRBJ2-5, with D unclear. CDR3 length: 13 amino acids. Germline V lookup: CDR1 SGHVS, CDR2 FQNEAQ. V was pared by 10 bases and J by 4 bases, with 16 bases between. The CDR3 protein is CATLGTLAETQYF. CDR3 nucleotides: TGTGCCACCCTGGGTACCTTAGCAGAGACCCAGTACTTC. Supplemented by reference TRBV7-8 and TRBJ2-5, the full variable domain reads GAGVSQSPRYKVAKRGQDVALRCDPISGHVSLFWYQQALGQGPEFLTYFQNEAQLDKSGLPSDRFFAERPEGSVSTLKIQRTQQEDSAVYLCATLGTLAETQYFGPGTRLLVL.

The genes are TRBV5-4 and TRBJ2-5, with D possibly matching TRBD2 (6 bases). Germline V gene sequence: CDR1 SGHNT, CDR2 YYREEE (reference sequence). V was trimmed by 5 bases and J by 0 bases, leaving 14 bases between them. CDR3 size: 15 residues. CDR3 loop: CASRRGTSYQETQYF. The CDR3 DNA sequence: TGTGCCAGCAGACGCGGGACCTCTTACCAAGAGACCCAGTACTTC.

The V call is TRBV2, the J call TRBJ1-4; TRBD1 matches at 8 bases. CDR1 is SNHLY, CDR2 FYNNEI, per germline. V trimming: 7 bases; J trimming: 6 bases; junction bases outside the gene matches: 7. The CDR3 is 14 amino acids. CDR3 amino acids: CASTRQGSYEKLFF. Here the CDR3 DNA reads TGTGCCAGCACTCGACAGGGGTCGTATGAAAAACTGTTTTTT.

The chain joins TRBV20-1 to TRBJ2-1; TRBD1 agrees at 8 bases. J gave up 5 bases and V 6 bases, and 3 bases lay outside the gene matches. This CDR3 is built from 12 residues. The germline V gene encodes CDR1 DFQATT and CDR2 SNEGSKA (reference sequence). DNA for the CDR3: TGCAGTGCCGGGACAGGCCACAATGAGCAGTTCTTC. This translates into CSAGTGHNEQFF.

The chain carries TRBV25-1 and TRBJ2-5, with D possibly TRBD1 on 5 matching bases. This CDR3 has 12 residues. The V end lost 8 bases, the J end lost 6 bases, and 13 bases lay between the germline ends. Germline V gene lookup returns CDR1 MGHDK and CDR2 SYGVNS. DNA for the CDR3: TGTGCCAGCTCGCCAGGGCAAAAGACCCAGTACTTC. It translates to CASSPGQKTQYF.

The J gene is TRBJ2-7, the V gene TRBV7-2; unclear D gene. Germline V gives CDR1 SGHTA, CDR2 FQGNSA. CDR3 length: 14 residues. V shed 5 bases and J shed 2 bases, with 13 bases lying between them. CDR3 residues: CASSRIPGAYEQYF. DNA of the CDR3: TGTGCCAGCAGCCGCATCCCTGGGGCCTACGAGCAGTACTTC.

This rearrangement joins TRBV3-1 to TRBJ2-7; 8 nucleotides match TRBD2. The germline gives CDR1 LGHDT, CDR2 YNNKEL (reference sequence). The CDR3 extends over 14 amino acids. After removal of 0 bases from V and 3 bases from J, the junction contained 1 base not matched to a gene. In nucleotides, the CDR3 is TGTGCCAGCAGCCAAGAGGGACTAGGCTACGAGCAGTACTTC. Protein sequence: CASSQEGLGYEQYF.

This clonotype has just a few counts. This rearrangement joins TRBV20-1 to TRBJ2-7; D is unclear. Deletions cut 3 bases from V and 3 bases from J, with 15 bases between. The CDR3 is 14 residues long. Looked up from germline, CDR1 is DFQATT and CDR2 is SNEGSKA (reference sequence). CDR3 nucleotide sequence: TGCAGTGCTAGCCTCCCAGGACCAAGCTACGAGCAGTACTTC. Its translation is CSASLPGPSYEQYF.

CDR3 sequence reads: CASSQVDSRGRETQYF. CDR3 in DNA: TGTGCCAGCAGCCAAGTTGACAGTAGGGGGCGTGAGACCCAGTACTTC. The chain combines TRBV7-9 with TRBJ2-5; 7 bases align to TRBD1. J lost 5 bases, V lost 5 bases, and 14 bases had no gene match. The CDR3 sequence is 16 residues long. The germline V gene has CDR1 SEHNR and CDR2 FQNEAQ (reference sequence). The complete variable domain, with remaining parts taken from reference TRBV7-9 and TRBJ2-5, reads DTGVSQNPRHKITKRGQNVTFRCDPISEHNRLYWYRQTLGQGPEFLTYFQNEAQLEKSRLLSDRFSAERPKGSFSTLEIQRTEQGDSAMYLCASSQVDSRGRETQYFGPGTRLLVL.

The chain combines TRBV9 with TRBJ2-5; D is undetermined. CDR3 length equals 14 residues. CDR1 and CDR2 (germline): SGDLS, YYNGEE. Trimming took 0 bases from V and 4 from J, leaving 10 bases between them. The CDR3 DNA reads TGTGCCAGCAGCGTAGAAGGGATGGGAGAGACCCAGTACTTC. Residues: CASSVEGMGETQYF. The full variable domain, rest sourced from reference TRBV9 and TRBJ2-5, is DSGVTQTPKHLITATGQRVTLRCSPRSGDLSVYWYQQSLDQGLQFLIQYYNGEERAKGNILERFSAQQFPDLHSELNLSSLELGDSALYFCASSVEGMGETQYFGPGTRLLVL.

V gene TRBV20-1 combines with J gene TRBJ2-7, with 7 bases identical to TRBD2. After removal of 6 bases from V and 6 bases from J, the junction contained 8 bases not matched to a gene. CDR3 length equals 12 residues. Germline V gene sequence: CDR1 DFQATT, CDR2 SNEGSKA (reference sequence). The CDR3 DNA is TGCAGTGCGGGAGGGCTAGAGCGCGAGCAGTACTTC. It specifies CSAGGLEREQYF.

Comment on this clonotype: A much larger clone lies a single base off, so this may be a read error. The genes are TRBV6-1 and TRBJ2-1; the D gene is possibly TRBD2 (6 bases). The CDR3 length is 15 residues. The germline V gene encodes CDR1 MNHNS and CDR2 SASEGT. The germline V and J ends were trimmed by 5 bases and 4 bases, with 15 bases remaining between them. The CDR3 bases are TGTGCCAGCAGTAAACTATCGGGAGCTTACAATGAGCAGTTCTTC. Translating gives CASSKLSGAYNEQFF.

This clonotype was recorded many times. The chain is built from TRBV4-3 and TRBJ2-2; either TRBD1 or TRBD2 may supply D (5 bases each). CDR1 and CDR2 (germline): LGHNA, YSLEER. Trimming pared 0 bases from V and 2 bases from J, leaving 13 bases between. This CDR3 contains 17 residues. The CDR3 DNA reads TGCGCCAGCAGCCAAGATTGGGGGTCGGCAAACACCGGGGAGCTGTTTTTT. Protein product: CASSQDWGSANTGELFF.

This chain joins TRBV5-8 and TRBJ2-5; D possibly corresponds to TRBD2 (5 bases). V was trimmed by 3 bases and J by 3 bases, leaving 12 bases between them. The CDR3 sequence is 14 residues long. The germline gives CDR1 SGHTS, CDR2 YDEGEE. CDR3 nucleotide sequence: TGTGCCAGCAGCTACGACGGGGAAGAAGAGACCCAGTACTTC. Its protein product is CASSYDGEEETQYF.

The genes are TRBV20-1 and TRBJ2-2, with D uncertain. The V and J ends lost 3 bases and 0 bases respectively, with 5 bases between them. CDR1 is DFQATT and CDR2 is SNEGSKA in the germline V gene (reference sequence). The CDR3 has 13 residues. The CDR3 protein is CSASSPNTGELFF. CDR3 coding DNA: TGCAGTGCTAGTTCCCCGAACACCGGGGAGCTGTTTTTT.

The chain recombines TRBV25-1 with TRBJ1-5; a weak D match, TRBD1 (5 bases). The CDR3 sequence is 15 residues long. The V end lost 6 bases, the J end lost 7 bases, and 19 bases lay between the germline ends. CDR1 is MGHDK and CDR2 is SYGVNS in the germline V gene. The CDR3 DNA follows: TGTGCCAGCAGCCTAAGTGGCAGGGTCAGCCAGCCCCAGCATTTT. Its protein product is CASSLSGRVSQPQHF.

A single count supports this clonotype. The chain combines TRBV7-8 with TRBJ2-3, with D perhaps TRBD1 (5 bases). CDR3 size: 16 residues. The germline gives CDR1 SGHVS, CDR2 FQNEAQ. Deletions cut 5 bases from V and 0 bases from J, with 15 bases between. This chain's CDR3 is CASSLRAFSSTDTQYF. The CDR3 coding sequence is TGTGCCAGCAGCCTCAGGGCTTTCTCTAGCACAGATACGCAGTATTTT.

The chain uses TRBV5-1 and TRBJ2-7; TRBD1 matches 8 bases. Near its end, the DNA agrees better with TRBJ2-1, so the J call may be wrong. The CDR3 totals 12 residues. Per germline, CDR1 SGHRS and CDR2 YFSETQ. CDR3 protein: CASSFAGGGQFF. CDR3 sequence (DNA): TGCGCCAGCAGCTTCGCAGGGGGCGGGCAGTTCTTC.